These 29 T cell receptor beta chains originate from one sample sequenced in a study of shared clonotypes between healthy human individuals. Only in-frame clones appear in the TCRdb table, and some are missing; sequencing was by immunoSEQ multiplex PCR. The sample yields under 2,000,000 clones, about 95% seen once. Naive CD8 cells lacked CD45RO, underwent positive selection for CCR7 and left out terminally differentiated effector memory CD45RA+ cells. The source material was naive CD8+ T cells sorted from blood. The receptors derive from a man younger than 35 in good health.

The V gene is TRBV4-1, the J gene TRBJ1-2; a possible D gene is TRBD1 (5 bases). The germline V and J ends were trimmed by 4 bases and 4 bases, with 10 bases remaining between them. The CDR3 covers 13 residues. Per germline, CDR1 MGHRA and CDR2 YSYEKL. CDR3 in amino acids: CASSPGNSYGYTF. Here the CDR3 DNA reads TGCGCCAGCAGCCCAGGGAACAGCTATGGCTACACCTTC.

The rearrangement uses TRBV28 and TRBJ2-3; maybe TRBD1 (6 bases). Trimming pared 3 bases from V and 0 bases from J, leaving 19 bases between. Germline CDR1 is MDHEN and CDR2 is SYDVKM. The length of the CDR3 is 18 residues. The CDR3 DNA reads TGTGCCAGCAGTTTGATCCCCGGGACAATCATTAGCACAGATACGCAGTATTTT. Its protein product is CASSLIPGTIISTDTQYF.

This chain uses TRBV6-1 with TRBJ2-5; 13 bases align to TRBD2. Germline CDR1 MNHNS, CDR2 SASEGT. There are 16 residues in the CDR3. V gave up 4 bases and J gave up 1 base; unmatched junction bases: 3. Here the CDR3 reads CASSVLAGGLQETQYF. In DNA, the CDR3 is TGTGCCAGCAGTGTACTAGCGGGGGGGCTCCAAGAGACCCAGTACTTC.

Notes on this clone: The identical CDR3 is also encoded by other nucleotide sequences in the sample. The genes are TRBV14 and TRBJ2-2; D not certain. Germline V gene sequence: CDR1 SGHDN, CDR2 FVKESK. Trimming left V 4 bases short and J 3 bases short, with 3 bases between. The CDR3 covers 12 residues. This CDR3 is CASSPDTGELFF. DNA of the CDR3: TGTGCCAGCAGCCCCGACACCGGGGAGCTGTTTTTT.

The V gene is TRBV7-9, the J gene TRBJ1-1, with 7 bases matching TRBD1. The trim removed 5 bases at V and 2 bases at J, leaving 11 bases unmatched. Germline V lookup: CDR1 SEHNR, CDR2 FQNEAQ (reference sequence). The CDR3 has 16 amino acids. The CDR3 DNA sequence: TGTGCCAGCAGCGCCCGAACCGGGACAGCTAACACTGAAGCTTTCTTT. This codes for CASSARTGTANTEAFF. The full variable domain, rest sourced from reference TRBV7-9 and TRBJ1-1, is DTGVSQNPRHKITKRGQNVTFRCDPISEHNRLYWYRQTLGQGPEFLTYFQNEAQLEKSRLLSDRFSAERPKGSFSTLEIQRTEQGDSAMYLCASSARTGTANTEAFFGQGTRLTVV.

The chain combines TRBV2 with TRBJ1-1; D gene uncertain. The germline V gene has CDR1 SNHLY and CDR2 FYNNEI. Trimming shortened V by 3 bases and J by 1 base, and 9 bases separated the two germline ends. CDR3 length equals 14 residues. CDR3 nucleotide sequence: TGTGCCAGCAGTGAGTGGAACAAGAACACTGAAGCTTTCTTT. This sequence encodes CASSEWNKNTEAFF. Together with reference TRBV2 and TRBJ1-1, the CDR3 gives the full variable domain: EPEVTQTPSHQVTQMGQEVILRCVPISNHLYFYWYRQILGQKVEFLVSFYNNEISEKSEIFDDQFSVERPDGSNFTLKIRSTKLEDSAMYFCASSEWNKNTEAFFGQGTRLTVV.

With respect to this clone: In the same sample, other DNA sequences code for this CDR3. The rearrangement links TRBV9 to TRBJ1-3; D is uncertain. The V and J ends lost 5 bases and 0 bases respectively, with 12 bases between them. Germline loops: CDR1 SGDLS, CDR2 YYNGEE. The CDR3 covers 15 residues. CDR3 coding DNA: TGTGCCAGCAGTGAAGGGAGGAGCTCTGGAAACACCATATATTTT. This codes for CASSEGRSSGNTIYF.

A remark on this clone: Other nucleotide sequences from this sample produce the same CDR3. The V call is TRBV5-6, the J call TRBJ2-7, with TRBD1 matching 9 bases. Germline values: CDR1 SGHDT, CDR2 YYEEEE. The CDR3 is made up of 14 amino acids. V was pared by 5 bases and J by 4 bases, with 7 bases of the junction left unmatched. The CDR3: CASSFGQGTYEQYF. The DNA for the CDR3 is TGTGCCAGCAGTTTCGGACAGGGGACTTACGAGCAGTACTTC.

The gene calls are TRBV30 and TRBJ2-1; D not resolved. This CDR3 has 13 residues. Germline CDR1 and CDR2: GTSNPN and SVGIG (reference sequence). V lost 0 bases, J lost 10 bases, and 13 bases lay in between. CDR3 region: CAWSVFSNGEQFF. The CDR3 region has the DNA TGTGCCTGGAGTGTTTTTAGCAACGGCGAGCAGTTCTTC.

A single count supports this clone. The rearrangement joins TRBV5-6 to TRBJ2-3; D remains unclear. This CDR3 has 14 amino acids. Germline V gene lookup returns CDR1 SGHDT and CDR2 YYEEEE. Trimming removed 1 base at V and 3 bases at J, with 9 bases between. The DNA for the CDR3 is TGTGCCAGCAGCTTGCTTCCACGTACAGATACGCAGTATTTT. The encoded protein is CASSLLPRTDTQYF.

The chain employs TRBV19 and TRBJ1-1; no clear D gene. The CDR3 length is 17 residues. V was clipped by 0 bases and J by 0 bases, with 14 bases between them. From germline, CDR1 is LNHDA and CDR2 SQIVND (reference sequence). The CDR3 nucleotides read TGTGCCAGTAGTATAGATGGGGAGGGCCTTGTGAACACTGAAGCTTTCTTT. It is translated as CASSIDGEGLVNTEAFF.

In DNA, the CDR3 is TGTGCCATCACTTCAGGAGTACCTCTGAACACCATATATTTT. Translation: CAITSGVPLNTIYF. The J gene is TRBJ1-3, the V gene TRBV10-3; no clear D. CDR3 size: 14 residues. V dropped 7 bases and J dropped 7 bases, with 17 bases sitting between them. Germline loops: CDR1 ENHRY, CDR2 SYGVKD.

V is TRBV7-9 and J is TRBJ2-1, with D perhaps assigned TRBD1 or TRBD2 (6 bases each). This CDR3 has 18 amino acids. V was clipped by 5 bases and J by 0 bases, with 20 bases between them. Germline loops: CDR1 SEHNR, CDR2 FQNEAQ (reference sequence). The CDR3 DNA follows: TGTGCCAGCAGCCCATATGGAGGGGGTCCTAGCTCCTACAATGAGCAGTTCTTC. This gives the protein CASSPYGGGPSSYNEQFF.

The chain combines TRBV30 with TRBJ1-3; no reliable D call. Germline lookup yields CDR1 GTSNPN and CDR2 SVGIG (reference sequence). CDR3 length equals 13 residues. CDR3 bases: TGTTCGGTTGGCATATACTCTGGAAACACCATATATTTT. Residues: CSVGIYSGNTIYF.

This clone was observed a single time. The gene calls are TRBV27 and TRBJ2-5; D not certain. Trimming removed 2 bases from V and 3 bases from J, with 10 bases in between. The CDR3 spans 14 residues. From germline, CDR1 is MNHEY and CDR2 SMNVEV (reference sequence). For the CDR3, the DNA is TGTGCCAGCAGTTTACTAGGGAAGGAAGAGACCCAGTACTTC. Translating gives CASSLLGKEETQYF.

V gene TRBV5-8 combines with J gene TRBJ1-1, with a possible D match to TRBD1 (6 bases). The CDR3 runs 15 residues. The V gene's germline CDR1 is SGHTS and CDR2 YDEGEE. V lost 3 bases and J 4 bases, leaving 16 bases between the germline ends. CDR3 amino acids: CASSWGASIVTEAFF. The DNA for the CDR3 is TGTGCCAGCAGCTGGGGGGCGTCAATAGTCACTGAAGCTTTCTTT.

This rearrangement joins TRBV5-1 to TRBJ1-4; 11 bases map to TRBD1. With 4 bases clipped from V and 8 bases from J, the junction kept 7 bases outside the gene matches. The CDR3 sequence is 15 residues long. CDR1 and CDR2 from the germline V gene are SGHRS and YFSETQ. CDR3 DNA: TGCGCCAGCAGCATGGAGGGACAGGGGGGAGAAAAACTGTTTTTT. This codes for CASSMEGQGGEKLFF.

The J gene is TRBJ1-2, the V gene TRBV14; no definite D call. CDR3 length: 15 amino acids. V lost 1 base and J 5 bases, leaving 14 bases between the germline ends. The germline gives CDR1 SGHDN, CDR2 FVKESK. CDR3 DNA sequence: TGTGCCAGCAGCCAAGTTCACGAGGGAGTTTATGGCTACACCTTC. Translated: CASSQVHEGVYGYTF.

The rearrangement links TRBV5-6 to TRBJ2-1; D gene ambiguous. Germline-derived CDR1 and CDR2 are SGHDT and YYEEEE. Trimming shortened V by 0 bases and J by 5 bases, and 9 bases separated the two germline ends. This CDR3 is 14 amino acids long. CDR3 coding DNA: TGTGCCAGCAGCTTGGTAGAGGCCGACAATGAGCAGTTCTTC. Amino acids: CASSLVEADNEQFF.

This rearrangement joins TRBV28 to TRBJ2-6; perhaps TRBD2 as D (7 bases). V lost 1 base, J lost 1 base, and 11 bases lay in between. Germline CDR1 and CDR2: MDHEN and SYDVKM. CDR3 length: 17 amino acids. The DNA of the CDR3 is TGTGCCAGCAGTTTATATCGGGGGGCTTCTGGGGCCAACGTCCTGACTTTC. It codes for CASSLYRGASGANVLTF. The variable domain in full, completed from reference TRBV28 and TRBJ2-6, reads DVKVTQSSRYLVKRTGEKVFLECVQDMDHENMFWYRQDPGLGLRLIYFSYDVKMKEKGDIPEGYSVSREKKERFSLILESASTNQTSMYLCASSLYRGASGANVLTFGAGSRLTVL.

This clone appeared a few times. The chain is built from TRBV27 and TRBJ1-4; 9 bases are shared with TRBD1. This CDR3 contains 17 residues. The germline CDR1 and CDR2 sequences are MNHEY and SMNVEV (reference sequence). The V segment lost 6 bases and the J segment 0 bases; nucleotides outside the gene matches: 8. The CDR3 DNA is TGTGCCAGCAGCCCCCAGGACAGGGGTGCAACTAATGAAAAACTGTTTTTT. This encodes CASSPQDRGATNEKLFF.

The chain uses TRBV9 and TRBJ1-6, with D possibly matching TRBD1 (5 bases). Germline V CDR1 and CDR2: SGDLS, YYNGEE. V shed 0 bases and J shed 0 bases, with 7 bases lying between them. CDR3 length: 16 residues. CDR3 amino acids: CASSVGRDSYNSPLHF. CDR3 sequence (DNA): TGTGCCAGCAGCGTAGGCAGGGACTCCTATAATTCACCCCTCCACTTT. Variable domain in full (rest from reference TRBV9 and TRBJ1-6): DSGVTQTPKHLITATGQRVTLRCSPRSGDLSVYWYQQSLDQGLQFLIQYYNGEERAKGNILERFSAQQFPDLHSELNLSSLELGDSALYFCASSVGRDSYNSPLHFGNGTRLTVT.

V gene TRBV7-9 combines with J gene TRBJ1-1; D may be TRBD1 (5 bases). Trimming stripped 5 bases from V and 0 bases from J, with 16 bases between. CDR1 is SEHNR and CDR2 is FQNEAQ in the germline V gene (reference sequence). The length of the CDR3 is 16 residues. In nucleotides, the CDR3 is TGTGCCAGCAGCAACCAGGGAGGAGCCATGAACACTGAAGCTTTCTTT. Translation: CASSNQGGAMNTEAFF.

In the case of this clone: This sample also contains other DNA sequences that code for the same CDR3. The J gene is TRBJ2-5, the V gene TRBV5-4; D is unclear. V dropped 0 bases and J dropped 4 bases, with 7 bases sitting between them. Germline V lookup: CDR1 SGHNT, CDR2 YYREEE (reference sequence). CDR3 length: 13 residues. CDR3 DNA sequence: TGTGCCAGCAGCTTGGTTTTGGGAGAGACCCAGTACTTC. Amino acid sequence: CASSLVLGETQYF.

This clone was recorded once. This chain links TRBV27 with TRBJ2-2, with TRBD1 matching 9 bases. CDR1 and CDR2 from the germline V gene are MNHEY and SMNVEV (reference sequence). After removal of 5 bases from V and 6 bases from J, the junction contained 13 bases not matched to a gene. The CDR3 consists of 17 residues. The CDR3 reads CASSLPPGTGRAGELFF. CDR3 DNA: TGTGCCAGCAGTCTTCCCCCCGGGACAGGGAGGGCCGGGGAGCTGTTTTTT.

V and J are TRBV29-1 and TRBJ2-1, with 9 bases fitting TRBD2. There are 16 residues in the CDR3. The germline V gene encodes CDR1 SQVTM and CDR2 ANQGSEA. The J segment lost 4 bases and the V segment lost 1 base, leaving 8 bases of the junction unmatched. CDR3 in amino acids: CSVEVSGGTPYNEQFF. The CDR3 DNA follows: TGCAGCGTTGAAGTGAGCGGGGGGACACCTTACAATGAGCAGTTCTTC.

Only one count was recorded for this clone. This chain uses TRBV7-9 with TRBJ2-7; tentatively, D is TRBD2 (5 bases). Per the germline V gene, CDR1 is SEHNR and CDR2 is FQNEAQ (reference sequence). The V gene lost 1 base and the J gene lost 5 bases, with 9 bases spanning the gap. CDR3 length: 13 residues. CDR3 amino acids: CASSLVWEHEQYF. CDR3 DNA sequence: TGTGCCAGCAGCTTAGTATGGGAGCACGAGCAGTACTTC. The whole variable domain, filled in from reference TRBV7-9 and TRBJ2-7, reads DTGVSQNPRHKITKRGQNVTFRCDPISEHNRLYWYRQTLGQGPEFLTYFQNEAQLEKSRLLSDRFSAERPKGSFSTLEIQRTEQGDSAMYLCASSLVWEHEQYFGPGTRLTVT.

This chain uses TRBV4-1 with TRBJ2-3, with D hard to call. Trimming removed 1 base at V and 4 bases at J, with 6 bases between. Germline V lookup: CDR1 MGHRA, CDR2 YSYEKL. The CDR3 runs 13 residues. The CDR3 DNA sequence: TGCGCCAGCAGCCAAGTTTCCGCAGATACGCAGTATTTT. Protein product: CASSQVSADTQYF.

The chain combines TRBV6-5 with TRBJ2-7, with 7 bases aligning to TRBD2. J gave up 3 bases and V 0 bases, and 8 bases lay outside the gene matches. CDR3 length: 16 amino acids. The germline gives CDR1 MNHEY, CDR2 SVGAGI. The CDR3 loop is CASSYSLGLAVYEQYF. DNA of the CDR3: TGTGCCAGCAGTTACTCGTTGGGTCTAGCGGTCTACGAGCAGTACTTC.